The clone carrying this T cell receptor beta chain was seen a handful of times. The target antigen is unknown. The TCR beta CDR3 regions underwent amplification using RNA transcripts as the source. Researchers ran a first-round RT-PCR on the TCR CDR3 using the HTBI primer set. TCRdb fed the multiplex PCR reads into MiXCR, producing one record per CDR3 protein. The table includes over 500,000 distinct CDR3 sequences, over 45% detected once. This record comes from a study of T cells in Graves' hyperthyroidism and ophthalmopathy. Study-level points and caveats: Most clonotypes expanded in the thyroid (above 0.001) were also present in blood. In validation, the model predicted ophthalmopathy. These predictions came a median about 6.5 months before onset.

Per germline, CDR1 MNHNS and CDR2 SASEGT. This CDR3 is 15 amino acids long. Trimming removed 2 bases from V and 2 bases from J, with 13 bases in between. The sequenced sample consisted of peripheral blood or thyroid tissue (not recorded which). J is TRBJ2-7 and V is TRBV6-1, with D perhaps TRBD1 or TRBD2 (5 bases each). The TCR was taken from an adult woman with Graves' disease, either hyperthyroidism or ophthalmopathy (not recorded which). The CDR3 DNA is TGTGCCAGCAGTGAACGGGGCAGACCCACCTACGAGCAGTACTTC. Translating it yields CASSERGRPTYEQYF.